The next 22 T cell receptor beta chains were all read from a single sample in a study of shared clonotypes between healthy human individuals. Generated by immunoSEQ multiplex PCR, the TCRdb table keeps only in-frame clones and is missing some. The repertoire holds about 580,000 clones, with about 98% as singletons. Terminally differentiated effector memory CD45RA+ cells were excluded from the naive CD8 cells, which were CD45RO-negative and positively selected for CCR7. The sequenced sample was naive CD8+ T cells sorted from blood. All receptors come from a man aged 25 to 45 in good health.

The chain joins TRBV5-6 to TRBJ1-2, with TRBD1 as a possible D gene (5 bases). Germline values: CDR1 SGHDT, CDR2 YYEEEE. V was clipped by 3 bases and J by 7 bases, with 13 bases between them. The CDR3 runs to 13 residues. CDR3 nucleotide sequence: TGTGCCAGCAGCTCCGGCAGGGCGGGTGGCTACACCTTC. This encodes CASSSGRAGGYTF.

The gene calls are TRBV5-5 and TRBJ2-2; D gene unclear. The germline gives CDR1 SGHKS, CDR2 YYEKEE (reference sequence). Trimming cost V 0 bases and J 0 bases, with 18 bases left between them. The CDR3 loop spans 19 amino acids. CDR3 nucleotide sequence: TGTGCCAGCAGCTTGGCCCGTCCCAGTTACCGCTCGAACACCGGGGAGCTGTTTTTT. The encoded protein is CASSLARPSYRSNTGELFF. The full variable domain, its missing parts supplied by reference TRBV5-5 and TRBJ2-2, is DAGVTQSPTHLIKTRGQQVTLRCSPISGHKSVSWYQQVLGQGPQFIFQYYEKEERGRGNFPDRFSARQFPNYSSELNVNALLLGDSALYLCASSLARPSYRSNTGELFFGEGSRLTVL.

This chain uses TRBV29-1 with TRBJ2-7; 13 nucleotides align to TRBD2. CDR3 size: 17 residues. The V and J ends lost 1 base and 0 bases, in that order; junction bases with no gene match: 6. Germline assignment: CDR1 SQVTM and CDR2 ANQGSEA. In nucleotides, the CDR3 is TGCAGCGTTGAAGGACTAGCGGGAGGCCCAAGCTCCTACGAGCAGTACTTC. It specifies CSVEGLAGGPSSYEQYF.

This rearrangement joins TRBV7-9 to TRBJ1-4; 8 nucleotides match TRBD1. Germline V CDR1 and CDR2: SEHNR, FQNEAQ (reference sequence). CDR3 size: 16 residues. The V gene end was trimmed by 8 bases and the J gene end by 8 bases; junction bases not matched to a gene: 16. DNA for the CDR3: TGTGCCAGCCGGGGCAGGGGGCTGGTCGAGGGCGAAAAACTGTTTTTT. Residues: CASRGRGLVEGEKLFF.

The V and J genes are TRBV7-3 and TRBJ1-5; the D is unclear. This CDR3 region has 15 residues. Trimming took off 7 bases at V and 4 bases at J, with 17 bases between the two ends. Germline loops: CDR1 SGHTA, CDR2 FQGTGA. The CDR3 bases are TGTGCCAGCACCCCGAGTCAGAAAAGAAATCAGCCCCAGCATTTT. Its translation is CASTPSQKRNQPQHF.

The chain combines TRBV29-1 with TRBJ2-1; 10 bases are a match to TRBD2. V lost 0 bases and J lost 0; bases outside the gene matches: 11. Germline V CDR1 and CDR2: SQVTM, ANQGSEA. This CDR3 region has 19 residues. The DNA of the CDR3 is TGCAGCGTTGAAGAGGGCCTAGCGGGAGAGCGGAGCTCCTACAATGAGCAGTTCTTC. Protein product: CSVEEGLAGERSSYNEQFF.

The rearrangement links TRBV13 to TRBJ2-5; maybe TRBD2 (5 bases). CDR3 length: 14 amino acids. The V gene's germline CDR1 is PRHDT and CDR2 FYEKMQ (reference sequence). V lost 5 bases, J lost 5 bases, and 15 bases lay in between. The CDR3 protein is CASSRRAWEETQYF. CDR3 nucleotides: TGTGCCAGCAGCCGTCGCGCATGGGAGGAGACCCAGTACTTC. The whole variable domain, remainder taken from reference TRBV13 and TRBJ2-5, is AAGVIQSPRHLIKEKRETATLKCYPIPRHDTVYWYQQGPGQDPQFLISFYEKMQSDKGSIPDRFSAQQFSDYHSELNMSSLELGDSALYFCASSRRAWEETQYFGPGTRLLVL.

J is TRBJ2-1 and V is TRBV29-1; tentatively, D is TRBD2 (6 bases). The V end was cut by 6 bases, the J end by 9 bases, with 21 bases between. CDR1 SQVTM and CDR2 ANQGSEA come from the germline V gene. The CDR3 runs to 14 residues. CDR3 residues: CSVPAGTSHLEQFF. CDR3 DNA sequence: TGCAGCGTCCCCGCCGGGACTTCGCATCTTGAGCAGTTCTTC.

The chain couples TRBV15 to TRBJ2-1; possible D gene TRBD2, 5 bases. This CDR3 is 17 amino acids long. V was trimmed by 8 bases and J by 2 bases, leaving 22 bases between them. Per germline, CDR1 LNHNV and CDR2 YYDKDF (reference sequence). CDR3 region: CATALDSASPTYNEQFF. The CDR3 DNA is TGTGCCACCGCCCTGGACTCCGCAAGCCCTACCTACAATGAGCAGTTCTTC.

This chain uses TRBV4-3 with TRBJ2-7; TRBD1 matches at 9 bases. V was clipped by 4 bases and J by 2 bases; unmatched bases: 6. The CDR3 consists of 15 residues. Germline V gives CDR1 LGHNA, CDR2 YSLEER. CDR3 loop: CASSLTGQGTYEQYF. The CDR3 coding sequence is TGCGCCAGCAGCCTCACGGGACAGGGTACCTACGAGCAGTACTTC.

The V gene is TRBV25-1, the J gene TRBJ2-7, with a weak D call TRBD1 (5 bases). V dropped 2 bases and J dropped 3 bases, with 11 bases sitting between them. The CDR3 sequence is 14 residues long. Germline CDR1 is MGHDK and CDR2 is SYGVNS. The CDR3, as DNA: TGTGCCAGCAGTGAACAGGGAAGTTTCTACGAGCAGTACTTC. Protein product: CASSEQGSFYEQYF.

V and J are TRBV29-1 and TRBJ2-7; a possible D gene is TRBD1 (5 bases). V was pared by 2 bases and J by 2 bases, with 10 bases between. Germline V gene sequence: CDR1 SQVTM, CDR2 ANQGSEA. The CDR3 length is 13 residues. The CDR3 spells CSVETDRPYEQYF. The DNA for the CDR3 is TGCAGCGTTGAAACAGACAGACCCTACGAGCAGTACTTC.

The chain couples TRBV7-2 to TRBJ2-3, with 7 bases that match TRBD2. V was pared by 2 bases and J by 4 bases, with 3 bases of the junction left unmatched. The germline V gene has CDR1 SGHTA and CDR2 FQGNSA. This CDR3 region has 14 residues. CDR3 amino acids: CASSLIGRSDTQYF. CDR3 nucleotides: TGTGCCAGCAGCTTAATCGGGAGGTCAGATACGCAGTATTTT.

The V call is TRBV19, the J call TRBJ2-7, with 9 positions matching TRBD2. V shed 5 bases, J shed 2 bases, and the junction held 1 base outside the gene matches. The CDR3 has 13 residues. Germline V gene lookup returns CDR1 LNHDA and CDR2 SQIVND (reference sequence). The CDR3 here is CASSAGGTYEQYF. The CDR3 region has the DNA TGTGCCAGTAGTGCGGGGGGGACCTACGAGCAGTACTTC.

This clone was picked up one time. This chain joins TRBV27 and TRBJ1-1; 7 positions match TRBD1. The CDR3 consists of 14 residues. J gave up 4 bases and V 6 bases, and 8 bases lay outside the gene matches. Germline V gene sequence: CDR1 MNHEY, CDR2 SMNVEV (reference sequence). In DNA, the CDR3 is TGTGCCAGCAGCCTGACAGGGTTCGGCACTGAAGCTTTCTTT. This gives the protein CASSLTGFGTEAFF.

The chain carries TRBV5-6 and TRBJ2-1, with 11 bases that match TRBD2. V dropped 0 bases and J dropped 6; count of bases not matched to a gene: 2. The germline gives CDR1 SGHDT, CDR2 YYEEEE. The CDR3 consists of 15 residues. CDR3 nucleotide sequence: TGTGCCAGCAGCTTGGGTAGCGGGAGGGCCAATGAGCAGTTCTTC. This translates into CASSLGSGRANEQFF.

For the CDR3, the DNA is TGTGCCAGCAGTGGAACAGGGGATGAGCAGTTCTTC. This encodes CASSGTGDEQFF. The chain employs TRBV2 and TRBJ2-1; 7 nucleotides line up with TRBD1. Looked up from germline, CDR1 is SNHLY and CDR2 is FYNNEI. The trim removed 4 bases at V and 8 bases at J, leaving 2 bases unmatched. The CDR3 extends over 12 amino acids.

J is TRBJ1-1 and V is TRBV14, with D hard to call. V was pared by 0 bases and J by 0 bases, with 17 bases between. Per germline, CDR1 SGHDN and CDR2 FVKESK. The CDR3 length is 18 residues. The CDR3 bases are TGTGCCAGCAGCCAAGAATCCCCTGGGGTCGACATGAACACTGAAGCTTTCTTT. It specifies CASSQESPGVDMNTEAFF.

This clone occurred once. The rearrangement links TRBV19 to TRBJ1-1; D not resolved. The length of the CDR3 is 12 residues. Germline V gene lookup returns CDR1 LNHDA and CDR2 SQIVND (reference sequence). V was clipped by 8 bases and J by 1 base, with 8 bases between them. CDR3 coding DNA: TGTGCCAGTTCCCCAGGGAACACTGAAGCTTTCTTT. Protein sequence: CASSPGNTEAFF.

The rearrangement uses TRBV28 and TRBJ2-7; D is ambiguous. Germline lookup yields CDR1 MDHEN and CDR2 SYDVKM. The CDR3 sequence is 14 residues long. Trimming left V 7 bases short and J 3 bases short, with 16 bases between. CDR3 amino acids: CASIRQNFDYEQYF. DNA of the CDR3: TGTGCCAGCATAAGACAAAATTTCGACTACGAGCAGTACTTC.

The CDR3 loop reads CASSPLQGLNTEAFF. Written as DNA, the CDR3 is TGTGCCAGCAGCCCGCTACAGGGGTTGAACACTGAAGCTTTCTTT. This sequence joins TRBV11-2 and TRBJ1-1; 7 nucleotides agree with TRBD1. Germline trimming cut 5 bases from V and 0 bases from J; bases unmatched to any gene: 6. This CDR3 region has 15 residues. Germline CDR1 and CDR2: SGHAT and FQNNGV.

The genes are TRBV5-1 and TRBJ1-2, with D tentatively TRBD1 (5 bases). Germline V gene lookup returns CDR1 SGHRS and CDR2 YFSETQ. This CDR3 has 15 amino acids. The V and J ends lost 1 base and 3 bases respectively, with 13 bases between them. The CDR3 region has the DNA TGCGCCAGCAGCTTGAGCCGAGGACACGACTATGGCTACACCTTC. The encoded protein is CASSLSRGHDYGYTF.